A single sample is the source of the 29 T cell receptor beta chains below, sequenced in a study of blood T cells in healthy people across ages. The second PCR ran about 6 to 12 cycles with a sample-barcoded 5' primer and J-beta primers. One entry per CDR3 protein, called by TCRdb with MiXCR from the 5' RACE reads. The sample yields some 1,000,000 distinct CDR3 sequences, under 30% seen once. These records were also assigned to another study, of T cells of mothers and their children.

The sequenced sample consisted of blood. The receptors were sampled from a girl aged 2-15 years in good health.

This clonotype appeared a few times. The chain employs TRBV29-1 and TRBJ1-2, with D possibly TRBD1 on 6 matching bases. Germline CDR1 reads SQVTM; CDR2 reads ANQGSEA. The CDR3 length is 11 residues. Trimming removed 4 bases from V and 8 bases from J, with 11 bases in between. CDR3 nucleotides: TGCAGCGTTGTGGTCGGGGGCGGCTACACCTTC. Protein sequence: CSVVVGGGYTF.

Note on this clonotype: The junction departs from germline at one end; a sequencing error may be responsible. V and J are TRBV7-8 and TRBJ2-1; D gene unclear. The CDR3 loop spans 12 amino acids. Germline V lookup: CDR1 SGHVS, CDR2 FQNEAQ. The CDR3 DNA is TGTGCCAGCGGCTTAACGCGGAATGAGCAGTTCTTC. It is translated as CASGLTRNEQFF.

Worth noting for this clonotype: The germline gene is not matched at one end of the junction; a read error may be the cause. CDR3 nucleotide sequence: TGTGCCAGCAGCCGACTGCTCGGGGGCGCATCGGACACAGAAGCTTTCTTT. Amino acid sequence: CASSRLLGGASDTEAFF. The chain couples TRBV4-2 to TRBJ1-1; a weak D match, TRBD1 (6 bases). The V gene's germline CDR1 is LGHNA and CDR2 YNFKEQ. The CDR3 length is 17 residues.

This sequence joins TRBV19 and TRBJ1-1; TRBD1 might be the D (5 bases). The ends were cut back, 10 bases at V and 7 bases at J, with 19 bases in the middle. Germline V gene data show CDR1 as LNHDA and CDR2 as SQIVND (reference sequence). CDR3 length: 13 amino acids. The CDR3 DNA reads as TGTGCCACCGTCGACAGCCTGACTAATGAAGCTTTCTTT. It translates to CATVDSLTNEAFF.

This clonotype has only a few counts. The rearrangement joins TRBV5-1 to TRBJ2-3; D perhaps matches TRBD1 (5 bases). The CDR3 runs to 14 residues. The germline V gene has CDR1 SGHRS and CDR2 YFSETQ. Trimming shortened V by 3 bases and J by 3 bases, and 11 bases separated the two germline ends. CDR3 in amino acids: CASSSQGRTDTQYF. For the CDR3, the DNA is TGCGCCAGCAGCTCTCAGGGAAGGACAGATACGCAGTATTTT.

The rearrangement uses TRBV10-3 and TRBJ1-3, with no clear D. The CDR3 has 15 amino acids. CDR1 is ENHRY and CDR2 is SYGVKD in the germline V gene. Deletions cut 5 bases from V and 4 bases from J, with 15 bases between. This chain's CDR3 is CAISNQDGGGNTIYF. DNA for the CDR3: TGTGCCATCAGTAACCAAGACGGAGGAGGAAACACCATATATTTT.

The chain couples TRBV12-3 or TRBV12-4 to TRBJ1-2; 9 bases map to TRBD1. There are 20 residues in the CDR3. The ends lost 2 bases at V and 0 bases at J; junction bases unmatched: 16. The CDR3 loop is CASSLMTFLGTGSSNYGYTF. CDR3 nucleotides: TGTGCCAGCAGTTTAATGACCTTTTTGGGGACAGGGAGCTCTAACTATGGCTACACCTTC.

The chain links TRBV29-1 to TRBJ2-5; D is perhaps TRBD1 or TRBD2 (5 bases each). The end of the DNA is better explained by TRBJ2-1, so the J call may be wrong. This CDR3 region has 12 residues. Germline V gives CDR1 SQVTM, CDR2 ANQGSEA. The CDR3 spells CSQGTDHNEQFF. The CDR3 DNA is TGCAGCCAAGGGACGGACCACAATGAGCAGTTCTTC.

In its sample, this clonotype was seen once. The chain joins TRBV2 to TRBJ2-1; TRBD2 agrees at 9 bases. The CDR3 spans 15 residues. Trimming removed 2 bases from V and 9 bases from J; junction bases left unmatched: 8. Germline V CDR1 and CDR2: SNHLY, FYNNEI. CDR3 nucleotides: TGTGCCAGCAGTGAAAGTAGCGGGAGTCTCGCTGAGCAGTTCTTC. Protein: CASSESSGSLAEQFF. Drawing the rest from reference TRBV2 and TRBJ2-1, the complete variable domain is EPEVTQTPSHQVTQMGQEVILRCVPISNHLYFYWYRQILGQKVEFLVSFYNNEISEKSEIFDDQFSVERPDGSNFTLKIRSTKLEDSAMYFCASSESSGSLAEQFFGPGTRLTVL.

This clonotype was counted only a few times. The V gene is TRBV11-2, the J gene TRBJ2-5, with a weak D call TRBD1 (5 bases). The germline CDR1 and CDR2 sequences are SGHAT and FQNNGV. V was cut by 4 bases and J by 2 bases, with 14 bases left in between. CDR3 length: 15 residues. The CDR3 DNA sequence: TGTGCCAGCAGCTCGACAACAGGTCTTCAAGAGACCCAGTACTTC. Its translation: CASSSTTGLQETQYF.

This clonotype has more than one count but fewer than ten. The DNA for the CDR3 is TGCAGCGTTCAAAGCGGTAATGAGCAGTTCTTC. It yields the protein CSVQSGNEQFF. The chain uses TRBV29-1 and TRBJ2-1; tentatively, D is TRBD2 (5 bases). Trimming removed 5 bases from V and 7 bases from J, with 9 bases in between. This CDR3 spans 11 amino acids. CDR1 and CDR2 (germline): SQVTM, ANQGSEA.

This clonotype was counted between two and nine times. This chain connects TRBV20-1 to TRBJ1-1; D remains ambiguous. The CDR3 runs to 13 residues. Germline CDR1 DFQATT, CDR2 SNEGSKA (reference sequence). Between the trimmed V and J ends, which lost 5 bases and 2 bases, there was a span of 12 bases. CDR3 sequence (DNA): TGCAGTGCTCCACTACAGCTCAACACTGAAGCTTTCTTT. Amino acid sequence: CSAPLQLNTEAFF.

Regarding this clonotype: Since the CDR3 does not end with the conserved phenylalanine or tryptophan, this likely comes from a read error. V gene TRBV10-3 combines with J gene TRBJ2-7; TRBD1 is a possible D gene (5 bases). Germline V CDR1 and CDR2: ENHRY, SYGVKD. This CDR3 is built from 14 residues. With 4 bases removed from V and 6 bases from J, the gap between germline ends came to 16 bases. The CDR3 region has the DNA TGTGCCATCAGTGTTGAGCCACAGGAAAGCGAGCAGTACCTC. Translation: CAISVEPQESEQYL.

The chain joins TRBV4-2 to TRBJ2-3; D remains unclear. From germline, CDR1 is LGHNA and CDR2 YNFKEQ. The CDR3 has 18 amino acids. V gave up 0 bases and J gave up 1 base, with 17 bases separating them. The CDR3 nucleotides are TGTGCCAGCAGCCAAGATCGTTGGGTGTCTGGGGGCACAGATACGCAGTATTTT. Encoded protein: CASSQDRWVSGGTDTQYF.

This chain connects TRBV9 to TRBJ2-3, with D maybe TRBD1 (5 bases). Trimming pared 0 bases from V and 4 bases from J, leaving 12 bases between. This CDR3 has 15 amino acids. Looked up from germline, CDR1 is SGDLS and CDR2 is YYNGEE. The CDR3 DNA sequence: TGTGCCAGCAGCGTAGGGGTCAGGGATGCAGATACGCAGTATTTT. This gives the protein CASSVGVRDADTQYF.

This clonotype was counted between two and nine times. CDR3 nucleotide sequence: TGCAGTGCTAGACACCTAAGGGGGTCCTGGGATGGCTACACCTTC. Residues: CSARHLRGSWDGYTF. This chain uses TRBV20-1 with TRBJ1-2; tentatively, D is TRBD1 (6 bases). This CDR3 spans 15 amino acids. Germline V lookup: CDR1 DFQATT, CDR2 SNEGSKA (reference sequence). V was pared by 2 bases and J by 6 bases, with 19 bases between.

This clonotype was seen only a few times. V is TRBV24-1 and J is TRBJ2-3, with D possibly matching TRBD2 (5 bases). Germline CDR1 is KGHDR and CDR2 is SFDVKD. This CDR3 region has 15 residues. V was trimmed by 1 base and J by 1 base, leaving 8 bases between them. The CDR3 bases are TGTGCCACCAGTGATTTCACGAGGGGCACAGATACGCAGTATTTT. This gives the protein CATSDFTRGTDTQYF.

This rearrangement joins TRBV2 to TRBJ2-1; a weak D match, TRBD1 (5 bases). CDR3 length: 14 residues. The V end was cut by 1 base, the J end by 9 bases, with 13 bases between. CDR1 and CDR2 from the germline V gene are SNHLY and FYNNEI. The CDR3 reads CASSEGRVIGEQFF. Written as DNA, the CDR3 is TGTGCCAGCAGTGAAGGCAGGGTTATCGGTGAGCAGTTCTTC.

This clonotype was picked up a small number of times. The gene calls are TRBV7-3 and TRBJ1-1; unclear D gene. Trimming took off 1 base at V and 0 bases at J, with 12 bases between the two ends. Germline V gene sequence: CDR1 SGHTA, CDR2 FQGTGA. There are 16 residues in the CDR3. The CDR3 sequence: CASSLNWAAMNTEAFF. The DNA of the CDR3 is TGTGCCAGCAGCTTAAATTGGGCCGCAATGAACACTGAAGCTTTCTTT.

Only a few counts were recorded for this clonotype. The CDR3 DNA is TGCGCCAGCAGCCAGAGACTAGCGGGAGATATAGATACGCAGTATTTT. It encodes CASSQRLAGDIDTQYF. This rearrangement joins TRBV4-1 to TRBJ2-3; the match to TRBD2 covers 12 bases. CDR3 length equals 16 residues. Germline V gene data show CDR1 as MGHRA and CDR2 as YSYEKL. The ends lost 3 bases at V and 5 bases at J; junction bases unmatched: 6.

Remarks on this clonotype: At one end the junction does not follow the germline gene, possibly because of a read error. V is TRBV6-5 and J is TRBJ1-2; no clear D gene. Germline CDR1 and CDR2: MNHEY and SVGAGI. This CDR3 region has 13 residues. CDR3: CASLGLSGYGYAF. In DNA form, the CDR3 reads TGTGCCAGCCTCGGGTTATCAGGCTATGGCTACGCCTTC.

The rearrangement links TRBV29-1 to TRBJ1-2, with D uncertain. Germline V gives CDR1 SQVTM, CDR2 ANQGSEA. V shed 5 bases and J shed 5 bases, with 9 bases lying between them. The CDR3 length is 11 residues. CDR3 bases: TGCAGCGTTTCAGTGGGGTATGGCTACACCTTC. It yields the protein CSVSVGYGYTF.

The V gene is TRBV29-1, the J gene TRBJ1-2; no firm D call. Trimming took off 0 bases at V and 5 bases at J, with 10 bases between the two ends. Germline loops: CDR1 SQVTM, CDR2 ANQGSEA. The CDR3 extends over 13 amino acids. CDR3 DNA sequence: TGCAGCGTTGAAGAGGGGATCCCGTATGGCTACACCTTC. This sequence encodes CSVEEGIPYGYTF.

The genes are TRBV27 and TRBJ2-4; 9 bases map to TRBD1. The CDR3 is 16 residues long. Germline trimming cut 4 bases from V and 9 bases from J; bases unmatched to any gene: 13. Looked up from germline, CDR1 is MNHEY and CDR2 is SMNVEV (reference sequence). The CDR3 loop reads CASSSGQGLFWGIQYF. The CDR3 nucleotides are TGTGCCAGCAGTTCCGGACAGGGGCTTTTTTGGGGCATTCAGTACTTC.

V and J are TRBV20-1 and TRBJ2-7, with TRBD2 as a possible D gene (6 bases). CDR3 length equals 13 residues. Germline V gene sequence: CDR1 DFQATT, CDR2 SNEGSKA (reference sequence). V lost 2 bases to trimming and J lost 7 bases, with 15 bases between them. The CDR3 DNA sequence: TGCAGTGCTAGATTTGCGGGGTCTCGGGAGCAGTACTTC. Amino acids: CSARFAGSREQYF.

The chain combines TRBV20-1 with TRBJ1-2; D remains unclear. CDR3 size: 12 residues. Looked up from germline, CDR1 is DFQATT and CDR2 is SNEGSKA (reference sequence). V shed 0 bases and J shed 3 bases, with 5 bases lying between them. CDR3 sequence: CSARDEHYGYTF. CDR3 coding DNA: TGCAGTGCTAGAGATGAGCACTATGGCTACACCTTC.

The chain is built from TRBV7-6 and TRBJ2-7; D might be TRBD1 or TRBD2, each matching 5 bases. Germline loops: CDR1 SGHVS, CDR2 FNYEAQ. Trimming pared 0 bases from V and 4 bases from J, leaving 16 bases between. The CDR3 has 16 amino acids. The CDR3 nucleotides read TGTGCCAGCAGCTTAGCTTTGGGACCGGAGAGATACGAGCAGTACTTC. This sequence encodes CASSLALGPERYEQYF. Together with reference TRBV7-6 and TRBJ2-7, the CDR3 gives the full variable domain: GAGVSQSPRYKVTKRGQDVALRCDPISGHVSLYWYRQALGQGPEFLTYFNYEAQQDKSGLPNDRFSAERPEGSISTLTIQRTEQRDSAMYRCASSLALGPERYEQYFGPGTRLTVT.

Only a few counts were recorded for this clonotype. This sequence joins TRBV2 and TRBJ1-5; D ambiguous. Germline V gene lookup returns CDR1 SNHLY and CDR2 FYNNEI. The CDR3 has 14 residues. V was clipped by 3 bases and J by 3 bases, with 9 bases between them. CDR3 nucleotide sequence: TGTGCCAGCAGTGACTGGGCAAACAATCAGCCCCAGCATTTT. It encodes CASSDWANNQPQHF. Complete variable domain (other parts from reference TRBV2 and TRBJ1-5): EPEVTQTPSHQVTQMGQEVILRCVPISNHLYFYWYRQILGQKVEFLVSFYNNEISEKSEIFDDQFSVERPDGSNFTLKIRSTKLEDSAMYFCASSDWANNQPQHFGDGTRLSIL.

In this sample, this clonotype turned up a few times. J is TRBJ1-5 and V is TRBV12-3 or TRBV12-4; D uncertain. Trimming took off 6 bases at V and 10 bases at J, with 10 bases between the two ends. The CDR3 is 11 residues long. The CDR3 here is CASSSSGPQHF. In nucleotides, the CDR3 is TGTGCCAGCAGCAGCAGTGGACCCCAGCATTTT.